This T cell receptor (beta chain) was observed in a study of blood T cell repertoires in COVID-19. The repertoire was sequenced with immunoSEQ multiplex PCR; TCRdb's copy has only in-frame clones and lacks some. The repertoire consists of 150,000 to 250,000 clones, with roughly 90% occurring once and the leading ten covering around 2%. Recruitment covered roughly 24 US areas and drew participants whose ages spanned about 18 to 90 years. The germline V gene encodes CDR1 MGHRA and CDR2 YSYEKL. This CDR3 has 16 residues. V trimming: 2 bases; J trimming: 0 bases; junction bases outside the gene matches: 6.

The rearrangement joins TRBV4-1 to TRBJ1-2; 7 nucleotides agree with TRBD1. The source of this sequence is a woman under 40 who had recovered from COVID-19. The sequencing input was PBMCs or T cells enriched from blood (not recorded which). DNA of the CDR3: TGCGCCAGCAGCCAACCTAGACAGGGCTCTAACTATGGCTACACCTTC. It specifies CASSQPRQGSNYGYTF.